Listed below are T cell receptor beta chains from one sample, sequenced in a study of response to subunit inactivated influenza vaccine. Each CDR3 protein gets one entry after TCRdb re-called the RT-PCR reads with MiXCR. The data contain about 520,000 distinct CDR3 sequences, roughly 7.6% of them singletons. The sequences come from PBMCs from blood, collected around 25 months after vaccination. The receptors were gathered from a man aged 50 to 69 who received an inactivated influenza vaccine. The CDR3 runs from the conserved cysteine through the conserved F or W. D genes are given only for firm matches. Not every row has a clone size; where given, it reads once, few, many or a size class.

TRBJ2-4	TRBV4-3	NA	few	CASSQEIGKNIQYF	TGCGCCAGCAGCCAAGAGATAGGGAAAAACATTCAGTACTTC
TRBJ1-2	TRBV20-1	NA	NA	CSARLVLQGNYGYTF	TGCAGTGCTAGATTGGTCCTCCAGGGCAACTATGGCTACACCTTC
TRBJ2-3	TRBV5-1	TRBD2	few	CASSPSGRAPDTQYF	TGCGCCAGCAGCCCTAGCGGGAGGGCTCCAGATACGCAGTATTTT
TRBJ2-1	TRBV7-3	NA	many	CASSPFASHEQFF	TGTGCCAGCAGCCCCTTCGCTAGTCATGAGCAGTTCTTC
TRBJ1-1	TRBV7-2	NA	many	CASSLSGTNTEAFF	TGTGCCAGCAGCTTATCGGGCACCAACACTGAAGCTTTCTTT
TRBJ1-3	TRBV28	NA	NA	CASSPRGIAGNTIYF	TGTGCCAGCAGTCCCCGGGGGATAGCTGGAAACACCATATATTTT
TRBJ1-2	TRBV5-1	NA	few	CASSGGMGQSYGYTF	TGCGCCAGCAGCGGGGGAATGGGGCAGAGTTATGGCTACACCTTC
TRBJ2-7	TRBV5-4	NA	many	CAGTFQDTYEQYF	TGTGCCGGTACGTTTCAGGATACCTACGAGCAGTACTTC
TRBJ2-1	TRBV18	TRBD2	NA	CASSPGGRGNEQFF	TGTGCCAGCTCACCCGGCGGGAGGGGTAATGAGCAGTTCTTC
TRBJ2-1	TRBV20-1	TRBD2	many	CSAGGLAGVEQFF	TGCAGTGCTGGGGGACTAGCGGGGGTTGAGCAGTTCTTC
TRBJ2-4	TRBV12-3/TRBV12-4	NA	few	CASGSNSPGPQYF	TGTGCCAGCGGTTCGAATTCCCCGGGACCTCAGTACTTC
TRBJ1-2	TRBV30	TRBD1	few	CAWRIYRGLSYGYTF	TGTGCCTGGAGGATATACAGGGGGCTGAGCTATGGCTACACCTTC
TRBJ2-7	TRBV28	TRBD1	few	CASSLHLDRVINEQYF	TGTGCCAGCAGTTTACACTTGGACAGGGTGATAAACGAGCAGTACTTC
TRBJ2-1	TRBV20-1	TRBD1	few	CSAPNTGTGGNEQFF	TGCAGTGCACCGAACACCGGGACAGGGGGGAATGAGCAGTTCTTC
TRBJ2-7	TRBV27	TRBD2	NA	CASSIIAGGPVHEQYF	TGTGCCAGCAGTATAATAGCGGGAGGGCCAGTCCACGAGCAGTACTTC
TRBJ1-2	TRBV2	TRBD1	NA	CASSERWDRGYGYTF	TGTGCCAGCAGTGAAAGATGGGACAGGGGCTATGGCTACACCTTC
TRBJ1-5	TRBV6-1	NA	many	CASSTWVRRGNQPQHF	TGTGCCAGCAGCACCTGGGTTAGACGGGGCAATCAGCCCCAGCATTTT
TRBJ2-3	TRBV4-1	NA	many	CASSQAIPPDTQYF	TGCGCCAGCAGCCAGGCAATACCCCCAGATACGCAGTATTTT
TRBJ1-1	TRBV15	NA	few	CATSVAPVGTEAFF	TGTGCCACCAGCGTAGCCCCGGTTGGCACTGAAGCTTTCTTT
TRBJ2-5	TRBV7-9	NA	many	CASSPWQETQYF	TGTGCCAGCAGCCCGTGGCAAGAGACCCAGTACTTC
TRBJ2-7	TRBV3-1	NA	few	CASSHTQGSLEQYF	TGTGCCAGCAGCCACACCCAGGGTTCCCTCGAGCAGTACTTC
TRBJ2-2	TRBV7-9	NA	NA	CASTQGNTGELFF	TGTGCCAGTACTCAGGGAAACACCGGGGAGCTGTTTTTT
TRBJ1-3	TRBV28	TRBD1	many	CASSLGQGLSGNTIYF	TGTGCCAGCAGTTTAGGACAGGGTCTATCAGGAAACACCATATATTTT
TRBJ1-2	TRBV11-2	TRBD1	few	CASSLVRDRDGYTF	TGTGCCAGCAGCTTAGTCCGGGACAGGGATGGCTACACCTTC
TRBJ1-6	TRBV25-1	NA	few	CASSEGGGNSPLHF	TGTGCCAGCAGTGAGGGCGGGGGTAATTCACCCCTCCACTTT
TRBJ2-7	TRBV5-1	NA	many	CASSSRLYEQYF	TGCGCCAGCAGCTCGAGGTTATACGAGCAGTACTTC
TRBJ2-5	TRBV2	NA	NA	CASSEVGQREETQYF	TGTGCCAGCAGTGAAGTCGGACAGAGAGAAGAGACCCAGTACTTC
TRBJ2-7	TRBV6-1	TRBD2	NA	CASSKPTSGITYEQYF	TGTGCCAGCAGTAAACCGACTAGCGGGATCACCTACGAGCAGTACTTC
TRBJ2-1	TRBV4-3	NA	few	CASSQEVGESPYNEQFF	TGCGCCAGCAGCCAAGAGGTGGGGGAAAGCCCCTACAATGAGCAGTTCTTC
TRBJ2-6	TRBV6-2/TRBV6-3	NA	many	CASRESEWRLGANVLTF	TGTGCCAGCAGGGAGTCCGAGTGGCGACTTGGGGCCAACGTCCTGACTTTC
TRBJ2-7	TRBV27	TRBD1	many	CASSVGQGGYEQYF	TGTGCCAGCAGTGTAGGACAGGGGGGCTACGAGCAGTACTTC
TRBJ2-4	TRBV15	TRBD1	few	CATSVGTGGSLAKNIQYF	TGTGCCACCAGCGTCGGGACAGGGGGCTCCTTAGCCAAAAACATTCAGTACTTC
TRBJ2-4	TRBV7-2	TRBD1	NA	CASSLYRDSIQYF	TGTGCCAGCAGCTTGTACAGGGACAGCATTCAGTACTTC
TRBJ2-3	TRBV27	NA	few	CASSLTAEPFSTDTQYF	TGTGCCAGCAGTTTAACGGCGGAACCTTTCAGCACAGATACGCAGTATTTT
TRBJ2-7	TRBV7-9	NA	many	CASSPNPRGKLYEQYF	TGTGCCAGCAGCCCCAATCCGCGCGGAAAATTGTACGAGCAGTACTTC
TRBJ2-1	TRBV7-6	TRBD2	NA	CASSLAASGNNEQFF	TGTGCCAGCAGCTTAGCGGCTAGCGGCAACAATGAGCAGTTCTTC
TRBJ2-7	TRBV15	TRBD2	NA	CATSRDFSLASGEQYF	TGTGCCACCAGCAGAGATTTTTCACTAGCGAGTGGGGAGCAGTACTTC
TRBJ2-7	TRBV6-1	NA	many	CASSDQGYEQYF	TGTGCCAGCAGTGACCAGGGTTACGAGCAGTACTTC
TRBJ1-1	TRBV4-1	TRBD1	many	CASSQPGTGVIEAFF	TGCGCCAGCAGCCAACCCGGGACAGGGGTCATTGAAGCTTTCTTT
TRBJ2-1	TRBV9	TRBD2	few	CASSVDPRAGEYNEQFF	TGTGCCAGCAGCGTAGACCCAAGGGCGGGGGAATACAATGAGCAGTTCTTC
TRBJ1-3	TRBV11-1	NA	NA	CASSLSPEPLRTGNTIYF	TGTGCCAGCAGCTTATCGCCAGAACCTTTAAGGACTGGAAACACCATATATTTT
TRBJ1-6	TRBV5-1	NA	NA	CASSSAGGGNSPLHF	TGCGCCAGCAGCTCGGCGGGTGGGGGGAATTCACCCCTCCACTTT
TRBJ1-5	TRBV20-1	NA	few	CSAPRGGRTSSQHF	TGCAGTGCCCCCAGGGGTGGCAGGACTTCGTCCCAGCATTTT
TRBJ2-7	TRBV5-5	TRBD1	NA	CASSPAPGQGNEQYF	TGTGCCAGCAGTCCCGCCCCCGGACAGGGGAACGAGCAGTACTTC
TRBJ2-2	TRBV7-9	NA	few	CASSLNPGYTGELFF	TGTGCCAGCAGCTTAAATCCGGGCTACACCGGGGAGCTGTTTTTT
TRBJ1-1	TRBV9	TRBD1	few	CASSRDRVHTEAFF	TGTGCCAGCAGCCGCGACAGGGTACATACTGAAGCTTTCTTT
TRBJ2-2	TRBV12-3/TRBV12-4	NA	NA	CASIREVVTGELFF	TGTGCCAGCATAAGGGAGGTTGTCACCGGGGAGCTGTTTTTT
TRBJ2-5	TRBV6-6	NA	many	CASSPDTQETQYF	TGTGCCAGCAGCCCGGACACACAAGAGACCCAGTACTTC
TRBJ2-1	TRBV12-3/TRBV12-4	NA	many	CASTNYNEQFF	TGTGCCAGCACTAACTACAATGAGCAGTTCTTC
TRBJ2-7	TRBV4-1	NA	few	CASSQGTDYEQYF	TGCGCCAGCAGCCAAGGGACAGACTACGAGCAGTACTTC
TRBJ1-3	TRBV7-2	NA	NA	CASSPGGLSGNTIYF	TGTGCCAGCAGCCCCGGCGGACTCTCTGGAAACACCATATATTTT
TRBJ2-3	TRBV15	NA	few	CATSTVSTDTQYF	TGTGCCACCAGCACTGTAAGCACAGATACGCAGTATTTT
TRBJ1-4	TRBV20-1	TRBD1	NA	CSAGVQGGEKLFF	TGCAGTGCCGGCGTCCAGGGGGGTGAAAAACTGTTTTTT
TRBJ2-1	TRBV20-1	TRBD2	many	CSAVTSGRYNEQFF	TGCAGTGCCGTGACTAGCGGAAGATACAATGAGCAGTTCTTC
TRBJ2-2	TRBV28	NA	NA	CASLRYRVTRELFF	TGTGCCAGCCTCCGCTACAGGGTCACCAGGGAGCTGTTTTTT
TRBJ2-7	TRBV18	NA	NA	CASSPRPTLAGDYEQYF	TGTGCCAGCTCACCCCGCCCTACCCTGGCAGGAGACTACGAGCAGTACTTC